Sequencing of this T cell receptor beta chain was carried out in a study of blood T cell repertoires in COVID-19. Whole-study context: Acute and convalescent COVID-19 samples came from the United States, Italy and Spain.

Method: immunoSEQ multiplex PCR; TCRdb's copy keeps in-frame clones and lacks some. The data contain over 400,000 clones, roughly 89% of them seen just once; the ten biggest clones take up less than 9.5%. This TCR was recovered from a woman aged 45 to 65 with COVID-19, enrolled during active disease. The sequencing input was peripheral blood.

The CDR3 DNA follows: TGTGCCAGCAGCAATAACCCGGGACAGGGTGATCAGCCCCAGCATTTT. Translating it yields CASSNNPGQGDQPQHF. The chain recombines TRBV21-1 with TRBJ1-5; the D call in the table, TRBD1, was not verified against the DNA. TRBV21-1 is a listed pseudogene. The CDR3 sequence is 16 residues long.